These T cell receptor beta chains were read from a single sample in a study of T cells after yellow fever vaccination. TCRdb passed the 5' RACE reads through MiXCR, listing each CDR3 protein once. The table lists 610,000 or so distinct CDR3 sequences, 9% to 15% of them singletons. This specimen consisted of PBMCs, obtained on the day of the yellow fever booster vaccination. The receptors shown here come from a man under 40 who received the YFV17D yellow fever vaccine. CDR3s leave out the opening cysteine and the closing phenylalanine or tryptophan. The D gene is left open where the match is weak.

j_call d_call v_call cdr3_aa
TRBJ2-2 TRBD1 TRBV5-5 ASTGQGAPFAGELF
TRBJ2-4 TRBD2 TRBV3-1 ASSQFMIGERETA
TRBJ2-3 TRBD2 TRBV11-2 ASTSGSGSSSQY
TRBJ1-1 TRBD1 TRBV7-2 ASSFLTGNEAF
TRBJ2-7 NA TRBV7-2 ASSLETRRDEQY
TRBJ2-3 TRBD2 TRBV6-2/TRBV6-3 ASRKAGSADTQY
TRBJ1-1 NA TRBV6-2/TRBV6-3 ASTPQRGRGNTEAF
TRBJ2-7 NA TRBV7-7 ASSRDRGGEQY
TRBJ2-6 NA TRBV27 ASSLRVGNSGANVLT
TRBJ2-2 NA TRBV6-1 ASHSSNTGELF
TRBJ2-3 TRBD2 TRBV20-1 SARDWAGVTDTQY
TRBJ2-1 NA TRBV6-4 ASSDEGNEQF
TRBJ2-3 NA TRBV29-1 SVQRSSTDTQY
TRBJ2-1 TRBD2 TRBV7-9 ASSPRLAGESFEQF
TRBJ2-7 TRBD2 TRBV10-3 AISPPGRDEQY
TRBJ2-7 NA TRBV18 ASSPPNRFEQY
TRBJ1-4 NA TRBV6-1 ASNFEGKLF
TRBJ2-1 TRBD2 TRBV6-1 ASSPGLAGLNEQF
TRBJ2-5 NA TRBV28 ASNKVHETQY
TRBJ2-1 TRBD1 TRBV19 ASSWDSNNEQF
TRBJ2-2 TRBD1 TRBV11-2 ASSLVLWTGGTVFPGELF
TRBJ2-1 NA TRBV21-1 ASSNTATSGIDEQF
TRBJ2-3 TRBD2 TRBV3-1 ASSQLSGNTQY
TRBJ1-1 NA TRBV7-8 ASSSPLTVLYTEAF
TRBJ1-6 TRBD1 TRBV7-8 ASSSQEGANSPLH
TRBJ1-6 NA TRBV30 AWSEGGSYNSPLH
TRBJ2-2 NA TRBV6-1 ASSPFDRNTGELF
TRBJ1-1 NA TRBV20-1 SARDHRVNTEAF
TRBJ2-6 NA TRBV3-1 ASSQETISGANVLT
TRBJ2-1 NA TRBV7-9 ASSPQNAPNEQF
TRBJ2-1 NA TRBV18 ASSPVGGIGYNEQF
TRBJ2-7 TRBD1 TRBV18 ASSPLGTGPEQY
TRBJ2-2 NA TRBV4-3 ASSQELAESTGELF
TRBJ2-5 NA TRBV12-3/TRBV12-4 ASSPGVFIGTQY
TRBJ2-2 NA TRBV12-3/TRBV12-4 ASSLGTLTGELF
TRBJ2-5 TRBD2 TRBV11-2 ASSLGSGSRQETQY
TRBJ2-7 NA TRBV29-1 SPWDLGRIYEQY
TRBJ1-1 NA TRBV29-1 SVRGAWAEAF
TRBJ2-1 TRBD2 TRBV9 ASSVGGGVNEQF
TRBJ2-1 NA TRBV20-1 SAGRPGGLNEQF
TRBJ2-7 TRBD2 TRBV28 ASGAPGTSGRYEQY
TRBJ1-1 NA TRBV5-5 ASKTGTENTEAF
TRBJ2-6 NA TRBV10-3 AIMTSGANVLT
TRBJ1-4 NA TRBV20-1 SASPGGFNEKLF
TRBJ2-1 NA TRBV6-2/TRBV6-3 ASQTGNEQF
TRBJ2-5 TRBD2 TRBV5-1 ASSTGTSVYQETQY
TRBJ2-5 NA TRBV5-5 ASSLRPLQGSQY
TRBJ2-5 NA TRBV5-1 ASSLGGLKTQY
TRBJ1-3 TRBD1 TRBV9 ASSGTGRNTIY
TRBJ2-5 TRBD1 TRBV29-1 SVGDRIGETQY
TRBJ2-3 NA TRBV5-4 ASSSYRDTDTQY
TRBJ2-3 TRBD2 TRBV12-3/TRBV12-4 ASPTAGGSTDTQY
TRBJ2-1 TRBD1 TRBV6-2/TRBV6-3 ASSSPGQIYNEQF
TRBJ1-6 NA TRBV6-5 ASSYSGQGGSPLH